These 31 T cell receptor beta chains were sequenced from one sample in a study of identical twins (dated by TCRdb to the mid-2010s). The library was generated by 5' RACE. TCRdb lists the instrument as Illumina HiSeq 2000. Through fastp at Q25 and MiXCR, TCRdb rebuilt clones from the public reads, retaining in-frame beta chains. Entries that share a CDR3 protein sequence are merged under the most common genes and DNA. For this sample there are hundreds of thousands of distinct CDR3 sequences; roughly 20% appear just once. 4% to 5.5% of the sample is held by the ten biggest clonotypes. This same sample was also taken into another study, of T cells expressing NK-cell markers.

The sample taken for sequencing was PBMCs. Receptors were obtained from a woman aged 18 to 35 in good health.

The genes are TRBV6-5 and TRBJ2-5, with TRBD2 matching over 7 bases. The CDR3 has 15 amino acids. J lost 2 bases, V lost 2 bases, and 5 bases had no gene match. The germline V gene encodes CDR1 MNHEY and CDR2 SVGAGI. CDR3 loop: CASSYRAGSQETQYF. The CDR3 nucleotides read TGTGCCAGCAGTTACCGAGCGGGGTCACAAGAGACCCAGTACTTC.

The chain carries TRBV5-1 and TRBJ2-7; possibly TRBD2 for D (5 bases). The germline V gene encodes CDR1 SGHRS and CDR2 YFSETQ. The length of the CDR3 is 12 residues. V lost 3 bases and J 5 bases, leaving 9 bases between the germline ends. CDR3 DNA: TGCGCCAGCAGCTCGGGAAGGAACGAGCAGTACTTC. The encoded protein is CASSSGRNEQYF.

This clonotype was found a few times. This chain joins TRBV28 and TRBJ2-5, with D uncertain. V was pared by 6 bases and J by 6 bases, with 11 bases between. This CDR3 contains 12 residues. Germline CDR1 reads MDHEN; CDR2 reads SYDVKM. CDR3 residues: CASSLSDQTQYF. CDR3 nucleotides: TGTGCCAGCAGCCTCTCGGACCAGACCCAGTACTTC.

This clonotype was detected only a few times. The chain couples TRBV20-1 to TRBJ2-7, with TRBD2 identical over 9 bases. The CDR3 runs to 16 residues. The germline V gene has CDR1 DFQATT and CDR2 SNEGSKA (reference sequence). Losses at the gene ends were 3 bases for V and 3 bases for J; bases not matched to a gene: 12. CDR3 loop: CSASSTTSGLHYEQYF. Here the CDR3 DNA reads TGCAGTGCTAGTTCAACTACTAGCGGGCTTCACTACGAGCAGTACTTC.

In its sample, this clonotype was seen a few times. V and J are TRBV5-1 and TRBJ2-5; TRBD1 or TRBD2 may be the D gene (6 bases each). CDR1 is SGHRS, CDR2 YFSETQ, per germline. This CDR3 is built from 16 residues. Trimming removed 5 bases at V and 4 bases at J, with 21 bases between. DNA of the CDR3: TGCGCCAGCAGTTACGAGGTTAGGGGGGAAGGAGAGACCCAGTACTTC. It encodes CASSYEVRGEGETQYF.

The CDR3 reads CASRLVGGEQYF. The CDR3 bases are TGTGCCAGCCGACTCGTCGGTGGTGAGCAGTACTTC. The chain links TRBV7-9 to TRBJ2-7; D gene ambiguous. The V end was cut by 8 bases, the J end by 7 bases, with 15 bases between. Germline V gene data show CDR1 as SEHNR and CDR2 as FQNEAQ (reference sequence). The CDR3 consists of 12 residues.

About this clonotype: A much larger clonotype is one base distant, so this may be a read error. This chain joins TRBV25-1 and TRBJ2-7, with no clear D. Germline loops: CDR1 MGHDK, CDR2 SYGVNS. With 4 bases removed from V and 2 bases from J, the gap between germline ends came to 9 bases. The CDR3 contains 13 residues. The CDR3 DNA sequence: TGTGCCAGCAGTGTAACATGTACCTACGAGCAGTACTTC. Its protein product is CASSVTCTYEQYF.

The genes are TRBV20-1 and TRBJ2-3; 9 bases map to TRBD2. Trimming took 5 bases from V and 1 from J; bases not matched to a gene: 7. The CDR3 spans 15 residues. Germline V CDR1 and CDR2: DFQATT, SNEGSKA (reference sequence). CDR3 DNA: TGCAGTGCTCCTATTAGCGGGAGTGGCACAGATACGCAGTATTTT. Its translation is CSAPISGSGTDTQYF.

This chain uses TRBV20-1 with TRBJ2-1; the D is unclear. Germline CDR1 is DFQATT and CDR2 is SNEGSKA (reference sequence). The CDR3 runs 14 residues. Trimming removed 3 bases from V and 0 bases from J, with 9 bases in between. The CDR3 bases are TGCAGTGCTAGTGGGCCATACTCCTACAATGAGCAGTTCTTC. Translated, it gives CSASGPYSYNEQFF.

This clonotype has a handful of counts. V usage is TRBV15 and J usage is TRBJ2-1, with 10 nucleotides matching TRBD2. V lost 1 base, J lost 9 bases, and 9 bases stayed unmatched. There are 16 residues in the CDR3. Germline V CDR1 and CDR2: LNHNV, YYDKDF (reference sequence). The DNA of the CDR3 is TGTGCCACCAGCAGAGTCCGGACTAGCGGTGGGGGTGAGCAGTTCTTC. This encodes CATSRVRTSGGGEQFF.

About this clonotype itself: Germline is not matched at one junction end, which may reflect a read error. The chain combines TRBV7-6 with TRBJ2-7; unclear D gene. Looked up from germline, CDR1 is SGHVS and CDR2 is FNYEAQ. CDR3 length equals 14 residues. Here the CDR3 DNA reads TGTGCCAGCAGCTTAGTCCCGAACTCCTACGAGCAGAACTTC. Translation gives CASSLVPNSYEQNF. Using reference TRBV7-6 and TRBJ2-7 for the parts outside the CDR3, the full variable domain is GAGVSQSPRYKVTKRGQDVALRCDPISGHVSLYWYRQALGQGPEFLTYFNYEAQQDKSGLPNDRFSAERPEGSISTLTIQRTEQRDSAMYRCASSLVPNSYEQNFGPGTRLTVT.

The rearrangement links TRBV7-8 to TRBJ2-3; D possibly uses TRBD1 or TRBD2 (5 bases each). Germline lookup yields CDR1 SGHVS and CDR2 FQNEAQ. CDR3 length: 13 amino acids. V lost 5 bases and J 8 bases, leaving 14 bases between the germline ends. CDR3 region: CASSPSEGRTQYF. CDR3 DNA sequence: TGTGCCAGCAGCCCATCAGAGGGGCGTACGCAGTATTTT. Full variable domain (rest looked up from reference TRBV7-8 and TRBJ2-3): GAGVSQSPRYKVAKRGQDVALRCDPISGHVSLFWYQQALGQGPEFLTYFQNEAQLDKSGLPSDRFFAERPEGSVSTLKIQRTQQEDSAVYLCASSPSEGRTQYFGPGTRLTVL.

In this sample, this clonotype turned up a few times. The rearrangement uses TRBV12-3 or TRBV12-4 and TRBJ2-7, with D possibly TRBD2 on 6 matching bases. The CDR3 is made up of 15 amino acids. V lost 6 bases and J lost 1, with 16 bases in between. CDR3: CASSLPPGVSYEQYF. CDR3 coding DNA: TGTGCCAGCAGCCTTCCTCCGGGGGTATCCTACGAGCAGTACTTC.

This clonotype has more than one count but fewer than ten. CDR3 in DNA: TGCGCCAGCAGCTTGGCCCCCGGGGATGGCACAGATACGCAGTATTTT. This encodes CASSLAPGDGTDTQYF. The V call is TRBV5-1, the J call TRBJ2-3; possible D gene TRBD2, 5 bases. V lost 0 bases, J lost 1 base, and 12 bases lay in between. Germline V gives CDR1 SGHRS, CDR2 YFSETQ. The CDR3 has 16 residues.

This clonotype was recorded at least ten times. The chain carries TRBV25-1 and TRBJ2-7; 8 nucleotides agree with TRBD1. The J segment lost 5 bases and the V segment lost 5 bases, leaving 11 bases of the junction unmatched. The CDR3 has 15 residues. Germline-derived CDR1 and CDR2 are MGHDK and SYGVNS. CDR3 sequence (DNA): TGTGCCAGCAGTCCCCAGGGACAGGAGATTCACGAGCAGTACTTC. It translates to CASSPQGQEIHEQYF.

The rearrangement uses TRBV6-1 and TRBJ1-2; 8 bases fit TRBD1. This CDR3 has 14 amino acids. Trimming cost V 9 bases and J 4 bases; bases outside gene matches: 10. Per the germline V gene, CDR1 is MNHNS and CDR2 is SASEGT. For the CDR3, the DNA is TGTGCCAGTAATAGCAGGGGGCTATTCTATGGCTACACCTTC. It yields the protein CASNSRGLFYGYTF.

The sample holds a few counts of this clonotype. The genes are TRBV11-2 and TRBJ1-2; possibly TRBD1 for D (6 bases). V lost 0 bases to trimming and J lost 4 bases, with 9 bases between them. This CDR3 is built from 14 residues. The germline V gene has CDR1 SGHAT and CDR2 FQNNGV. CDR3 sequence (DNA): TGTGCCAGCAGCTTAGATTACAGGGTCTATGGCTACACCTTC. Its translation is CASSLDYRVYGYTF.

This clonotype has more than one count but fewer than ten. This chain connects TRBV6-1 to TRBJ1-1; 7 bases fit TRBD1. This CDR3 region has 15 residues. J was trimmed by 1 base and V by 7 bases; bases with no gene match: 9. Germline V gene sequence: CDR1 MNHNS, CDR2 SASEGT. This CDR3 is CASKGLTGTNTEAFF. As DNA, the CDR3 is TGTGCCAGCAAGGGCTTGACAGGGACGAACACTGAAGCTTTCTTT.

This clonotype has only a few counts. The CDR3 here is CASSAHTRLFSYNEQFF. Here the CDR3 DNA reads TGTGCCAGCAGTGCACACACTAGACTATTCTCCTACAATGAGCAGTTCTTC. V usage is TRBV6-1 and J usage is TRBJ2-1; weak D call: TRBD2 (5 bases). The germline gives CDR1 MNHNS, CDR2 SASEGT. The CDR3 has 17 amino acids. V lost 4 bases to trimming and J lost 0 bases, with 16 bases between them.

The chain is built from TRBV27 and TRBJ2-1; possible D gene TRBD2, 5 bases. Germline-derived CDR1 and CDR2 are MNHEY and SMNVEV (reference sequence). This CDR3 is 18 amino acids long. The V and J ends lost 2 bases and 0 bases respectively, with 17 bases between them. In DNA, the CDR3 is TGTGCCAGCAGTTTACGGGCGCCTAGCAAGAGCTCCTACAATGAGCAGTTCTTC. This gives the protein CASSLRAPSKSSYNEQFF.

This sequence joins TRBV20-1 and TRBJ2-4; 7 bases map to TRBD1. Per the germline V gene, CDR1 is DFQATT and CDR2 is SNEGSKA (reference sequence). The length of the CDR3 is 13 residues. With 4 bases clipped from V and 2 bases from J, the junction kept 2 bases outside the gene matches. The CDR3 region has the DNA TGCAGTGCTACGGGACAGTCCAAAAACATTCAGTACTTC. It is translated as CSATGQSKNIQYF.

This clonotype occurred many times. The chain has TRBV9 and TRBJ2-7; the match to TRBD2 covers 11 bases. J gave up 4 bases and V 2 bases, and 5 bases lay outside the gene matches. Germline lookup yields CDR1 SGDLS and CDR2 YYNGEE. CDR3 size: 15 residues. The CDR3 coding sequence is TGTGCCAGCAGCGTGGGTAGCGGGGGGGGGTACGAGCAGTACTTC. This gives the protein CASSVGSGGGYEQYF.

This chain joins TRBV27 and TRBJ2-7; D tentatively reads TRBD1 or TRBD2 (5 bases each). The CDR3 contains 14 residues. The V end was cut by 6 bases, the J end by 1 base, with 13 bases between. Germline lookup yields CDR1 MNHEY and CDR2 SMNVEV (reference sequence). The DNA for the CDR3 is TGTGCCAGCAGCCTATTGAGGGGTTCCTACGAGCAGTACTTC. It encodes CASSLLRGSYEQYF.

This chain's CDR3 is CASSLHQGEGYGYTF. The CDR3 bases are TGCGCCAGCAGCTTGCATCAGGGTGAGGGCTATGGCTACACCTTC. The V and J genes are TRBV5-1 and TRBJ1-2, with D possibly matching TRBD1 (5 bases). CDR1 and CDR2 (germline): SGHRS, YFSETQ. V shed 1 base and J shed 4 bases, with 14 bases lying between them. This CDR3 comprises 15 residues. The full variable domain, with the rest looked up from reference TRBV5-1 and TRBJ1-2, is KAGVTQTPRYLIKTRGQQVTLSCSPISGHRSVSWYQQTPGQGLQFLFEYFSETQRNKGNFPGRFSGRQFSNSRSEMNVSTLELGDSALYLCASSLHQGEGYGYTFGSGTRLTVV.

This clonotype was seen a handful of times. The chain employs TRBV27 and TRBJ2-2; no clear D. Germline V gene sequence: CDR1 MNHEY, CDR2 SMNVEV (reference sequence). V was cut by 0 bases and J by 8 bases, with 10 bases left in between. CDR3 size: 14 residues. This chain's CDR3 is CASSLSISRGELFF. CDR3 nucleotide sequence: TGTGCCAGCAGTTTATCCATCAGCAGAGGGGAGCTGTTTTTT.

This clonotype turned up a few times. The CDR3 loop is CASSFKTGDSPLHF. DNA of the CDR3: TGTGCCAGCAGCTTTAAGACAGGGGATTCACCCCTCCACTTT. The rearrangement uses TRBV7-2 and TRBJ1-6, with 8 nucleotides matching TRBD1. Looked up from germline, CDR1 is SGHTA and CDR2 is FQGNSA. This CDR3 is built from 14 residues. The V and J ends lost 3 bases and 8 bases, in that order; junction bases with no gene match: 3.

The V call is TRBV18, the J call TRBJ2-3, with a weak D call TRBD2 (6 bases). CDR3 length: 15 amino acids. The V gene lost 6 bases and the J gene lost 6 bases, with 19 bases spanning the gap. Per the germline V gene, CDR1 is KGHSH and CDR2 is LQKENI. DNA of the CDR3: TGTGCCAGCTCGTACGGGAGCCCCGCTCGTGATACGCAGTATTTT. Residues: CASSYGSPARDTQYF.

This clonotype was counted a few times. The gene calls are TRBV6-1 and TRBJ2-1, with TRBD2 identical over 14 bases. Germline CDR1 reads MNHNS; CDR2 reads SASEGT. The CDR3 extends over 16 amino acids. The V gene end was trimmed by 7 bases and the J gene end by 1 base; junction bases not matched to a gene: 3. The CDR3 DNA sequence: TGTGCCAGCATTGGGACTAGCGGGAGTTCCTACAATGAGCAGTTCTTC. Translating gives CASIGTSGSSYNEQFF.

This clonotype turned up a few times. The DNA for the CDR3 is TGCAGCGTTGAAGATTATGGCTACACCTTC. The encoded protein is CSVEDYGYTF. The V call is TRBV29-1, the J call TRBJ1-2; D is undetermined. Trimming stripped 0 bases from V and 5 bases from J, with 1 base between. Germline V gene data show CDR1 as SQVTM and CDR2 as ANQGSEA. CDR3 size: 10 residues.

The chain uses TRBV6-5 and TRBJ2-1; perhaps TRBD1 as D (5 bases). The V end lost 5 bases, the J end lost 9 bases, and 11 bases lay between the germline ends. Looked up from germline, CDR1 is MNHEY and CDR2 is SVGAGI. The length of the CDR3 is 12 residues. The DNA for the CDR3 is TGTGCCAGCAGTACCCCAGGGCGTGAGCAGTTCTTC. As protein: CASSTPGREQFF.

Worth noting for this clonotype: At one end the junction does not follow the germline gene, possibly because of a read error. The rearrangement links TRBV7-9 to TRBJ2-1; 9 nucleotides align to TRBD2. Per the germline V gene, CDR1 is SEHNR and CDR2 is FQNEAQ (reference sequence). This CDR3 comprises 17 residues. CDR3 loop: CASSTLPGLASYNEQLF. The CDR3, as DNA: TGTGCCAGCAGCACCTTACCGGGACTAGCCTCCTACAATGAGCAGCTCTTC.